This entry lists 14 T cell receptor beta chains sequenced from one sample in a study of EBV T-cell therapy then PD-1 blockade in nasopharyngeal carcinoma. Sequenced by immunoSEQ multiplex PCR; TCRdb stores in-frame clones only, minus some. Of around 22,000 clones listed, over 65% are singletons. As for treatment: AdE1-LMPpoly-expanded autologous EBV-specific T-cell therapy followed by anti-PD-1 nivolumab. These receptors are not linked to any known antigen. The sequenced sample was CD8+ T cells from blood, obtained at day -245 from a patient whose treatment included autologous EBV-specific T cells and nivolumab. Every receptor here comes from a man aged 35 to 55 with nasopharyngeal carcinoma.

This chain uses TRBV7-8 with TRBJ1-1; possible D gene TRBD1, 5 bases. CDR1 is SGHVS and CDR2 is FQNEAQ in the germline V gene. The CDR3 is 15 amino acids. V gave up 2 bases and J gave up 4 bases, with 14 bases separating them. The CDR3 loop reads CASSLRQGPTTEAFF. The DNA of the CDR3 is TGTGCCAGCAGCTTAAGGCAGGGACCGACCACTGAAGCTTTCTTT. Variable domain in full (rest from reference TRBV7-8 and TRBJ1-1): GAGVSQSPRYKVAKRGQDVALRCDPISGHVSLFWYQQALGQGPEFLTYFQNEAQLDKSGLPSDRFFAERPEGSVSTLKIQRTQQEDSAVYLCASSLRQGPTTEAFFGQGTRLTVV.

The chain is built from TRBV5-6 and TRBJ2-7; D is unresolved. The CDR3 consists of 14 residues. Germline CDR1 is SGHDT and CDR2 is YYEEEE. V was cut by 0 bases and J by 1 base, with 8 bases left in between. The CDR3 sequence: CASSLGLGSYEQYF. In DNA, the CDR3 is TGTGCCAGCAGCTTGGGTCTCGGATCCTACGAGCAGTACTTC.

This sequence joins TRBV27 and TRBJ2-7; TRBD2 matches at 8 bases. The CDR3 runs to 18 residues. Germline lookup yields CDR1 MNHEY and CDR2 SMNVEV (reference sequence). After removal of 4 bases from V and 0 bases from J, the junction contained 14 bases not matched to a gene. The CDR3 here is CASSSYWAPGTSSYEQYF. The CDR3 DNA sequence: TGTGCCAGCAGTTCTTATTGGGCCCCAGGGACTAGCTCCTACGAGCAGTACTTC.

This rearrangement joins TRBV4-1 to TRBJ2-1; TRBD2 agrees at 11 bases. The CDR3 runs to 18 residues. J lost 0 bases, V lost 4 bases, and 8 bases had no gene match. From germline, CDR1 is MGHRA and CDR2 YSYEKL. In nucleotides, the CDR3 is TGCGCCAGCAGCCCGAGGACTAGCGGGCAGAGCTCCTACAATGAGCAGTTCTTC. Amino acids: CASSPRTSGQSSYNEQFF.

This clone was seen more than once but under ten times. V usage is TRBV6-2 or TRBV6-3 and J usage is TRBJ1-2; perhaps TRBD1 as D (5 bases). Between the trimmed V and J ends, which lost 0 bases and 8 bases, there was a span of 13 bases. Germline loops: CDR1 MNHEY, CDR2 SVGEGT. This CDR3 has 14 residues. The CDR3 region has the DNA TGTGCCAGCAGTTACTCAATCGGGGGTATCGGCTACACCTTC. It is translated as CASSYSIGGIGYTF.

For the CDR3, the DNA is TGTGCCAGCAGCCTTCAAGAGACCCAGTACTTC. Protein sequence: CASSLQETQYF. V gene TRBV12-3 or TRBV12-4 combines with J gene TRBJ2-5; unclear D gene. The CDR3 extends over 11 amino acids. The V end lost 6 bases, the J end lost 2 bases, and 4 bases lay between the germline ends.

This clone ranks as medium-sized. This chain connects TRBV9 to TRBJ1-1; possible D gene TRBD1, 5 bases. The CDR3 runs 13 residues. Germline V CDR1 and CDR2: SGDLS, YYNGEE. Trimming took off 2 bases at V and 5 bases at J, with 10 bases between the two ends. The chain's CDR3 is CASSVQGRTEAFF. As DNA, the CDR3 is TGTGCCAGCAGCGTTCAGGGTCGAACTGAAGCTTTCTTT.

Judged by abundance, this clone is medium-sized. The chain is built from TRBV6-4 and TRBJ2-6; TRBD2 matches 9 bases. The ends lost 0 bases at V and 2 bases at J; junction bases unmatched: 2. The CDR3 covers 17 residues. Germline V gene data show CDR1 as MRHNA and CDR2 as SNTAGT. The DNA of the CDR3 is TGTGCCAGCAGTGACTCGGCGGGGGGGCCTGGGGCCAACGTCCTGACTTTC. It yields the protein CASSDSAGGPGANVLTF.

As to this clone: The sample has other DNA sequences that encode this CDR3 too. This chain uses TRBV9 with TRBJ1-2; D gene ambiguous. The CDR3 loop spans 13 amino acids. V lost 0 bases to trimming and J lost 3 bases, with 6 bases between them. The germline CDR1 and CDR2 sequences are SGDLS and YYNGEE. The CDR3 region is CASSVGGDYGYTF. CDR3 DNA: TGTGCCAGCAGCGTAGGCGGAGACTATGGCTACACCTTC.

J is TRBJ1-2 and V is TRBV4-1; 11 bases agree with TRBD1. The germline gives CDR1 MGHRA, CDR2 YSYEKL. J was trimmed by 4 bases and V by 3 bases; bases with no gene match: 4. The CDR3 extends over 15 amino acids. This chain's CDR3 is CASSQDRGRFYGYTF. In DNA form, the CDR3 reads TGCGCCAGCAGCCAGGACAGGGGGCGCTTCTATGGCTACACCTTC.

With respect to this clone: In the same sample, other DNA sequences code for this CDR3. The V and J genes are TRBV6-2 or TRBV6-3 and TRBJ2-1; a possible D gene is TRBD1 (5 bases). The CDR3 has 14 amino acids. V was clipped by 0 bases and J by 4 bases, with 7 bases between them. Germline assignment: CDR1 MNHEY and CDR2 SVGEGT. Here the CDR3 reads CASSYSTDYNEQFF. The CDR3 DNA is TGTGCCAGCAGTTACTCGACAGATTACAATGAGCAGTTCTTC.

V and J are TRBV27 and TRBJ2-1; TRBD1 might be the D (5 bases). The CDR3 loop spans 15 amino acids. V lost 0 bases and J lost 9, with 15 bases in between. From germline, CDR1 is MNHEY and CDR2 SMNVEV (reference sequence). The CDR3 sequence is CASSLSTSGHIEQFF. Here the CDR3 DNA reads TGTGCCAGCAGTTTATCGACTTCAGGACACATTGAGCAGTTCTTC.

The chain recombines TRBV6-5 with TRBJ2-5; a possible D gene is TRBD1 (6 bases). Trimming pared 6 bases from V and 2 bases from J, leaving 10 bases between. This CDR3 spans 13 amino acids. Germline loops: CDR1 MNHEY, CDR2 SVGAGI. This chain's CDR3 is CASSPGQQETQYF. DNA of the CDR3: TGTGCCAGCAGCCCCGGACAGCAAGAGACCCAGTACTTC.

This chain connects TRBV27 to TRBJ1-1; D is undetermined. The germline gives CDR1 MNHEY, CDR2 SMNVEV (reference sequence). The length of the CDR3 is 15 residues. V dropped 5 bases and J dropped 1 base, with 14 bases sitting between them. The DNA of the CDR3 is TGTGCCAGCAGTCCCACCTGGAGGGAGAACACTGAAGCTTTCTTT. Translation gives CASSPTWRENTEAFF.